Described below is a single T cell receptor beta chain sequence and its context. Its antigen specificity is not known. One base away there is no much larger clone; base qualities are not given. The sample is drawn from a study of blood T cell repertoires in COVID-19 (dated by TCRdb to 2020 to 2022). Context from the whole study: Samples from collaborators originated in the United States, Italy and Spain and spanned both the acute and convalescent phases of COVID-19. The repertoires were released in a freely available public database meant as a resource for research on the immune response to SARS-CoV-2. Samples were obtained from the ongoing ImmuneRACE study (first 160 participants) and from 1,000 to 1,500 subjects provided by 6 global collaborators. Deeply sampled blood TCRbeta repertoires from subjects exposed to, actively infected with, or recovered from COVID-19 were included in the dataset. Where available, HLA class I and class II types were taken from metadata supplied by the sample provider and were not determined by assay-based typing. Sample metadata almost always included a de-identified subject ID, COVID-19 status, age in years and sex. The material from the prospective study consisted of cDNA or gDNA derived from T cells, B-cell-depleted T cells, or PBMCs.

Including the terminal cysteine and phenylalanine, the CDR3 comprises 14 residues. The retained sequence is limited to the CDR3, 42 bases, with the frame set at the first base. Sequences LNHDA (CDR1) and SQIVND (CDR2) are obtained from the germline V gene (reference sequence). Cut back by 9 bases and 3 bases, the V and J ends lie 14 bases apart. Study-wide findings and limitations: Clinical and demographic metadata were provided uncurated, with the amount varying by source and participant.

Participants in the prospective study were enrolled through a virtual design, were aged about 18 to 90 years, and lived in 20 to 30 United States geographic areas. Cohort assignment in the prospective study relied on participant-reported clinical history from a screening survey and a study questionnaire. Recovered participants in ImmuneRACE Cohort 3 were defined as having two consecutive negative NP/OP PCR tests, clearance from a healthcare professional, or resolution of symptoms. In the prospective study, mobile phlebotomists collected whole blood, serum and a nasopharyngeal or oropharyngeal swab from each participant. Participants in the prospective study had the option to provide additional blood draws and questionnaires over a 2-month period. Before DNA extraction, blood samples from the prospective study were shipped at room temperature or frozen. TCRbeta CDR3 regions were amplified from genomic DNA by means of the immunoSEQ Assay, a bias-controlled multiplex PCR. In the authors' own workflow: The number of nucleated cells in each sample was estimated by amplification of reference gene primers within the assay. Sequence reads were collapsed and filtered to measure the absolute abundance of every unique TCRbeta CDR3 rearrangement. For each sample, productive Simpson clonality was calculated as the square root of Simpson's diversity index across productive rearrangements. TCRdb mirrors the immuneACCESS table, restricted to in-frame sequences. Some clones are absent from its copies; in checked studies, under half trace to an unresolved V gene, and the reason for the others is unknown. V and J calls and clone size come straight from that table; D and trimming were deduced from the DNA. Present in this sample are 200,000 to 250,000 clones, about 82% of which were seen just once. Around 2.1% of the sample rests with the top ten.

The source material was PBMCs or T cells enriched from blood (not recorded which). This clonotype was obtained from a woman between 45 and 60 years old who had recovered from COVID-19. Recombination joined TRBV19 with TRBJ2-2; TRBD2 could be the D gene, as 6 bases match. The CDR3: CASKPGLHTGELFF. Here is the DNA: TGTGCCAGCAAGCCGGGACTCCACACCGGGGAGCTGTTTTTT.